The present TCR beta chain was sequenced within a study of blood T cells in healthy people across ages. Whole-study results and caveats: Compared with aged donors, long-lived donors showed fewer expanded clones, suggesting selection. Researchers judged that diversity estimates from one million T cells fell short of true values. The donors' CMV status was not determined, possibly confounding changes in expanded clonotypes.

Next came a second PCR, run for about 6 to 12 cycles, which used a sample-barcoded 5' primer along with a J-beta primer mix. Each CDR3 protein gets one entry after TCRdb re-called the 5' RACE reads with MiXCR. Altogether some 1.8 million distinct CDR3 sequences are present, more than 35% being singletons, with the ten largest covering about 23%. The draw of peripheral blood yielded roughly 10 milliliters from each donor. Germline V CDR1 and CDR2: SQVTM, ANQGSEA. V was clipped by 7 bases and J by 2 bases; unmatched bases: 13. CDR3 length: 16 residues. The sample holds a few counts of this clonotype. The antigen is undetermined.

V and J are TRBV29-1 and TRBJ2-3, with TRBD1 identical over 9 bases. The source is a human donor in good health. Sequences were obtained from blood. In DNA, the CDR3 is TGCAGCGCAAGCGGATACAGGGGGCTCGACACAGATACGCAGTATTTT. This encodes CSASGYRGLDTDTQYF.